This TCR beta chain was recorded in a study of blood T cell repertoires in COVID-19. Across the study: There were acute and convalescent COVID-19 samples, and they came from the United States, Italy and Spain.

The CDR3 covers 16 residues. The V gene lost 3 bases and the J gene lost 6 bases, with 18 bases spanning the gap. Germline CDR1 and CDR2: SNHLY and FYNNEI. Sequencing was performed with immunoSEQ multiplex PCR; in TCRdb, only in-frame clones are kept and a portion is missing. Here the sample spans under 130,000 clones, around 90% being singletons. This chain links TRBV2 with TRBJ1-5, with a tentative D call TRBD1 (5 bases). What was sequenced was peripheral blood. The receptor was isolated from a man aged 50 or older in a cohort sampled during active COVID-19. CDR3 nucleotide sequence: TGTGCCAGCAGTGATGACATTGGGGGGTCCTCTCAGCCCCAGCATTTT. Translating gives CASSDDIGGSSQPQHF. Combining the CDR3 with reference TRBV2 and TRBJ1-5 gives the whole variable domain EPEVTQTPSHQVTQMGQEVILRCVPISNHLYFYWYRQILGQKVEFLVSFYNNEISEKSEIFDDQFSVERPDGSNFTLKIRSTKLEDSAMYFCASSDDIGGSSQPQHFGDGTRLSIL.